The 29 T cell receptor beta chains in this list originate from one sample, sequenced in a study of blood T cell repertoires in COVID-19. TCRdb's copy holds only in-frame clones and misses some; the assay was immunoSEQ multiplex PCR. Among over 90,000 clones listed, around 88% were seen once. Sequencing was carried out using peripheral blood. All receptors derive from a human donor in a cohort sampled during active COVID-19.

V is TRBV7-3 and J is TRBJ2-3; 7 bases are shared with TRBD2. There are 15 residues in the CDR3. J lost 1 base, V lost 2 bases, and 3 bases had no gene match. CDR1 is SGHTA and CDR2 is FQGTGA in the germline V gene. CDR3 in amino acids: CASSLPTSGTDTQYF. For the CDR3, the DNA is TGTGCCAGCAGCTTACCCACTAGCGGCACAGATACGCAGTATTTT.

This sequence joins TRBV5-1 and TRBJ1-1, with 8 bases identical to TRBD1. Germline V CDR1 and CDR2: SGHRS, YFSETQ. The CDR3 is 15 residues long. Trimming took 3 bases from V and 4 from J; bases not matched to a gene: 8. The CDR3 DNA reads TGCGCCAGCAGCTCCCGGACAGGGAAAGCCACTGAAGCTTTCTTT. Protein: CASSSRTGKATEAFF.

This clone was observed a handful of times. The chain links TRBV7-9 to TRBJ1-2; D not certain. The length of the CDR3 is 13 residues. The germline CDR1 and CDR2 sequences are SEHNR and FQNEAQ (reference sequence). The V end was cut by 2 bases, the J end by 4 bases, with 8 bases between. CDR3 DNA sequence: TGTGCCAGCAGCTTAAATCAGGTCTATGGCTACACCTTC. Amino acid sequence: CASSLNQVYGYTF.

The V gene is TRBV15, the J gene TRBJ2-3; D is uncertain. Trimming shortened V by 0 bases and J by 7 bases, and 5 bases separated the two germline ends. Germline V gives CDR1 LNHNV, CDR2 YYDKDF (reference sequence). The CDR3 sequence is 12 residues long. The CDR3 is CATSRDLNTQYF. CDR3 DNA: TGTGCCACCAGCAGAGATCTAAATACGCAGTATTTT.

CDR3 region: CASSLGGGYNEQFF. The CDR3 DNA reads as TGTGCCAGCAGCTTGGGCGGGGGATACAATGAGCAGTTCTTC. The J gene is TRBJ2-1, the V gene TRBV5-5, with 7 positions matching TRBD2. This CDR3 contains 14 residues. J was trimmed by 4 bases and V by 0 bases; bases with no gene match: 1. Looked up from germline, CDR1 is SGHKS and CDR2 is YYEKEE (reference sequence).

The chain recombines TRBV2 with TRBJ2-3; D is perhaps TRBD1 (6 bases). V was shortened by 6 bases and J by 0 bases, with 16 bases between the two germline ends. The CDR3 runs to 16 residues. Germline V lookup: CDR1 SNHLY, CDR2 FYNNEI. CDR3 nucleotides: TGTGCCAGCAGGAAGATGACAGGAACTAGCACAGATACGCAGTATTTT. Protein sequence: CASRKMTGTSTDTQYF. Complete variable domain (other parts from reference TRBV2 and TRBJ2-3): EPEVTQTPSHQVTQMGQEVILRCVPISNHLYFYWYRQILGQKVEFLVSFYNNEISEKSEIFDDQFSVERPDGSNFTLKIRSTKLEDSAMYFCASRKMTGTSTDTQYFGPGTRLTVL.

This clone was picked up a small number of times. CDR3 in DNA: TGCGCCAGCGCGGCCCAAGGGAGGGGCCAAGAGACCCAGTACTTC. Its protein is CASAAQGRGQETQYF. The J gene is TRBJ2-5, the V gene TRBV4-1; 7 bases line up with TRBD2. The CDR3 is 15 residues long. Germline lookup yields CDR1 MGHRA and CDR2 YSYEKL. The V gene end was trimmed by 8 bases and the J gene end by 1 base; junction bases not matched to a gene: 10.

The J gene is TRBJ1-2, the V gene TRBV12-3 or TRBV12-4, with a possible D match to TRBD1 (5 bases). This CDR3 has 13 residues. V was pared by 3 bases and J by 4 bases, with 9 bases between. The CDR3 loop is CASSLSGSYGYTF. CDR3 bases: TGTGCCAGCAGTTTGTCAGGGTCCTATGGCTACACCTTC.

The chain couples TRBV6-1 to TRBJ2-3, with no clear D. The CDR3 has 15 residues. Germline CDR1 reads MNHNS; CDR2 reads SASEGT. The V gene lost 3 bases and the J gene lost 0 bases, with 10 bases spanning the gap. CDR3 DNA: TGTGCCAGCAGTGAGGTCCTCAGTAGCACAGATACGCAGTATTTT. Its protein product is CASSEVLSSTDTQYF.

The chain recombines TRBV24-1 with TRBJ2-3, with D maybe TRBD1 (6 bases). Trimming shortened V by 5 bases and J by 4 bases, and 15 bases separated the two germline ends. The CDR3 runs 15 residues. Germline V gene lookup returns CDR1 KGHDR and CDR2 SFDVKD. For the CDR3, the DNA is TGTGCCACCAGTGCCCCGACAGGTTACTCAGATACGCAGTATTTT. Translated, it gives CATSAPTGYSDTQYF.

This clone was recorded once. The V gene is TRBV19, the J gene TRBJ2-3; 7 bases match TRBD1. This CDR3 has 16 residues. V dropped 7 bases and J dropped 0; count of bases not matched to a gene: 10. Germline V gene data show CDR1 as LNHDA and CDR2 as SQIVND (reference sequence). CDR3 coding DNA: TGTGCCAGTACCACAGGGGACAGATCTAGCACAGATACGCAGTATTTT. Amino acid sequence: CASTTGDRSSTDTQYF.

This chain uses TRBV6-4 with TRBJ1-5; maybe TRBD1 (6 bases). CDR3 length: 13 residues. Trimming pared 6 bases from V and 7 bases from J, leaving 13 bases between. Germline CDR1 and CDR2: MRHNA and SNTAGT. DNA for the CDR3: TGTGCCAGCAGCACGGGGGGCGGCCAGCCCCAGCATTTT. It yields the protein CASSTGGGQPQHF.

The gene calls are TRBV7-8 and TRBJ2-3, with TRBD1 matching 12 bases. The germline CDR1 and CDR2 sequences are SGHVS and FQNEAQ. V lost 5 bases, J lost 5 bases, and 14 bases stayed unmatched. The CDR3 runs to 18 residues. The CDR3 sequence: CASSTNTPGTGGLDTQYF. CDR3 in DNA: TGTGCCAGCAGCACAAACACCCCCGGGACAGGGGGCTTAGATACGCAGTATTTT. Full variable domain (missing parts from reference TRBV7-8 and TRBJ2-3): GAGVSQSPRYKVAKRGQDVALRCDPISGHVSLFWYQQALGQGPEFLTYFQNEAQLDKSGLPSDRFFAERPEGSVSTLKIQRTQQEDSAVYLCASSTNTPGTGGLDTQYFGPGTRLTVL.

The chain is built from TRBV7-6 and TRBJ1-1; D remains unclear. The V end lost 1 base, the J end lost 0 bases, and 6 bases lay between the germline ends. Germline V CDR1 and CDR2: SGHVS, FNYEAQ. This CDR3 region has 14 residues. The chain's CDR3 is CASSLEEVNTEAFF. CDR3 bases: TGTGCCAGCAGCTTAGAGGAGGTGAACACTGAAGCTTTCTTT.

The chain combines TRBV11-2 with TRBJ1-4; TRBD1 might be the D (6 bases). This CDR3 comprises 14 residues. Trimming removed 3 bases at V and 4 bases at J, with 9 bases between. Germline CDR1 SGHAT, CDR2 FQNNGV. The CDR3 sequence is CASSFRGINEKLFF. The CDR3 nucleotides are TGTGCCAGCAGCTTTAGGGGGATTAATGAAAAACTGTTTTTT.

The CDR3, as DNA: TGTGCCAGCTCACCCGGGACAGGGGAGAGTGGCTACACCTTC. Its protein is CASSPGTGESGYTF. The V and J genes are TRBV18 and TRBJ1-2, with 10 bases that match TRBD1. V gave up 3 bases and J gave up 7 bases; unmatched junction bases: 5. The CDR3 loop spans 14 amino acids. Germline V gene sequence: CDR1 KGHSH, CDR2 LQKENI.

The V and J genes are TRBV4-2 and TRBJ2-1; 7 positions match TRBD1. V dropped 0 bases and J dropped 6; count of bases not matched to a gene: 8. The CDR3 loop spans 16 amino acids. Germline assignment: CDR1 LGHNA and CDR2 YNFKEQ. CDR3 residues: CASSQDPRQGGNEQFF. DNA of the CDR3: TGTGCCAGCAGCCAAGATCCCCGACAGGGTGGCAATGAGCAGTTCTTC.

The chain uses TRBV2 and TRBJ2-4, with D possibly TRBD2 on 5 matching bases. The CDR3 is made up of 17 amino acids. Germline values: CDR1 SNHLY, CDR2 FYNNEI. Trimming pared 2 bases from V and 0 bases from J, leaving 14 bases between. CDR3 sequence (DNA): TGTGCCAGCAGTGAAAGGAGGCAGGCCTTAGCCAAAAACATTCAGTACTTC. Translating gives CASSERRQALAKNIQYF.

This chain links TRBV29-1 with TRBJ1-1; 7 nucleotides line up with TRBD1. Per germline, CDR1 SQVTM and CDR2 ANQGSEA. With V trimmed by 7 bases and J by 5 bases, 7 bases remained unmatched. This CDR3 contains 12 residues. The CDR3 region is CSGLQGYTEAFF. The DNA of the CDR3 is TGCAGCGGCCTACAGGGGTATACTGAAGCTTTCTTT. Complete variable domain (other parts from reference TRBV29-1 and TRBJ1-1): SAVISQKPSRDICQRGTSLTIQCQVDSQVTMMFWYRQQPGQSLTLIATANQGSEATYESGFVIDKFPISRPNLTFSTLTVSNMSPEDSSIYLCSGLQGYTEAFFGQGTRLTVV.

The genes are TRBV7-9 and TRBJ1-6; tentative D call: TRBD1 (5 bases). Trimming shortened V by 1 base and J by 7 bases, and 5 bases separated the two germline ends. CDR3 length equals 13 residues. The germline V gene has CDR1 SEHNR and CDR2 FQNEAQ (reference sequence). CDR3 DNA sequence: TGTGCCAGCAGCTTAGAGGGGAATTCACCCCTCCACTTT. Protein: CASSLEGNSPLHF.

Only one count was recorded for this clone. This sequence joins TRBV27 and TRBJ2-7, with 12 bases identical to TRBD1. The CDR3 extends over 14 amino acids. Germline V lookup: CDR1 MNHEY, CDR2 SMNVEV (reference sequence). V gave up 5 bases and J gave up 4 bases; unmatched junction bases: 3. CDR3 region: CASSGGQGAYEQYF. The CDR3, as DNA: TGTGCCAGCAGTGGGGGACAGGGGGCTTACGAGCAGTACTTC.

The V call is TRBV2, the J call TRBJ1-1; 7 bases agree with TRBD1. The CDR3 runs 15 residues. Germline CDR1 SNHLY, CDR2 FYNNEI. The junction had 10 bases not matched to a gene; V was cut back by 7 bases and J by 2 bases. The CDR3 nucleotides are TGTGCCAGCAAGACCATCGGGACAGAAAACACTGAAGCTTTCTTT. This codes for CASKTIGTENTEAFF.

This clone was observed a handful of times. The J gene is TRBJ2-2, the V gene TRBV10-1; D might be TRBD2 (5 bases). The V gene's germline CDR1 is WNHNN and CDR2 SYGVQD (reference sequence). This CDR3 is 13 amino acids long. The germline V and J ends were trimmed by 7 bases and 6 bases, with 12 bases remaining between them. For the CDR3, the DNA is TGCGCCAGCACCCCCGGGAATGCCGGGGAGCTGTTTTTT. This codes for CASTPGNAGELFF.

The rearrangement links TRBV20-1 to TRBJ1-2, with a tentative D call TRBD1 (5 bases). The CDR3 has 11 amino acids. Deletions cut 3 bases from V and 5 bases from J, with 7 bases between. CDR1 DFQATT and CDR2 SNEGSKA come from the germline V gene (reference sequence). The DNA of the CDR3 is TGCAGTGCTAGGCAGGGTTATGGCTACACCTTC. The encoded protein is CSARQGYGYTF.

This sequence joins TRBV24-1 and TRBJ2-5, with TRBD2 identical over 10 bases. This CDR3 region has 15 residues. In germline, CDR1 is KGHDR, CDR2 SFDVKD. V lost 5 bases, J lost 7 bases, and 9 bases stayed unmatched. CDR3 DNA sequence: TGTGCCACCAGTGGGAAGCGGGAGGGAGGCGGGACCCAGTACTTC. Protein: CATSGKREGGGTQYF.

On this clone: Other nucleotide sequences in the sample specify the same CDR3. The V and J genes are TRBV18 and TRBJ1-5; D might be TRBD1 (5 bases). The CDR3 consists of 13 residues. Germline-derived CDR1 and CDR2 are KGHSH and LQKENI. Trimming took 2 bases from V and 5 from J, leaving 7 bases between them. Written as DNA, the CDR3 is TGTGCCAGCTCACCAGGAGGGGATCAGCCCCAGCATTTT. Residues: CASSPGGDQPQHF. Drawing the rest from reference TRBV18 and TRBJ1-5, the complete variable domain is NAGVMQNPRHLVRRRGQEARLRCSPMKGHSHVYWYRQLPEEGLKFMVYLQKENIIDESGMPKERFSAEFPKEGPSILRIQQVVRGDSAAYFCASSPGGDQPQHFGDGTRLSIL.

The chain uses TRBV6-5 and TRBJ2-3; a weak D match, TRBD2 (6 bases). The length of the CDR3 is 15 residues. Germline lookup yields CDR1 MNHEY and CDR2 SVGAGI. V was trimmed by 0 bases and J by 2 bases, leaving 9 bases between them. CDR3 DNA: TGTGCCAGCAGTTACTCGGCGGGGCTCACAGATACGCAGTATTTT. Protein: CASSYSAGLTDTQYF.

V is TRBV3-1 (or the pseudogene TRBV3-2) and J is TRBJ2-7, with 8 bases lining up with TRBD2. The CDR3 contains 15 residues. Per the germline V gene, CDR1 is LGHDT and CDR2 is YNNKEL (reference sequence). The V segment lost 4 bases and the J segment 3 bases; nucleotides outside the gene matches: 8. The DNA for the CDR3 is TGTGCCAGCAGCCTTGGGGTACTAGCGGTCTACGAGCAGTACTTC. Translated, it gives CASSLGVLAVYEQYF.

The V gene is TRBV4-3, the J gene TRBJ2-1; 15 nucleotides agree with TRBD2. Germline CDR1 and CDR2: LGHNA and YSLEER. The CDR3 runs 15 residues. With 4 bases clipped from V and 9 bases from J, the junction kept 4 bases outside the gene matches. CDR3 in amino acids: CASSPGTSGRTEQFF. In nucleotides, the CDR3 is TGCGCCAGCAGCCCGGGGACTAGCGGGAGGACTGAGCAGTTCTTC.